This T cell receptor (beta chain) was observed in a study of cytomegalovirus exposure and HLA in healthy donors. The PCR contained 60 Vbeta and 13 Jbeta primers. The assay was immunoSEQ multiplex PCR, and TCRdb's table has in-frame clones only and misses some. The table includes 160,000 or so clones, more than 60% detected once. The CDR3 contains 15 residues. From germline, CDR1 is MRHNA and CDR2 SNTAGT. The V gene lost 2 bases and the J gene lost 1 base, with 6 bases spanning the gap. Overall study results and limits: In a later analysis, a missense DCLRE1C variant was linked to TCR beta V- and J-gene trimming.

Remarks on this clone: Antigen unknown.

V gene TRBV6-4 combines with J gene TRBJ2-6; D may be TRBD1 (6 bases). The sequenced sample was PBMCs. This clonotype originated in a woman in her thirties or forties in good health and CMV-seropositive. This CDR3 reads CASSDGTSGANVLTF. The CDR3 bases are TGTGCCAGCAGTGACGGGACATCTGGGGCCAACGTCCTGACTTTC.